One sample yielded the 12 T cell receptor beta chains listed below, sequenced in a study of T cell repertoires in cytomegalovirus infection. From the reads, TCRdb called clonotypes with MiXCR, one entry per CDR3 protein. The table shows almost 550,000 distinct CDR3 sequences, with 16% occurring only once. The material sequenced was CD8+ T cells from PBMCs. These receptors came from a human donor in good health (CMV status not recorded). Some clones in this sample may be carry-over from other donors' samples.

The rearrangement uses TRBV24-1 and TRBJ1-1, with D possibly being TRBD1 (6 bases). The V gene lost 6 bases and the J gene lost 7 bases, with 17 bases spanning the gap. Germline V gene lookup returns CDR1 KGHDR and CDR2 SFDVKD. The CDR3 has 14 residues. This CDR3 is CATSPTVGANEAFF. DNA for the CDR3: TGTGCCACCAGTCCAACGGTGGGGGCAAATGAAGCTTTCTTT.

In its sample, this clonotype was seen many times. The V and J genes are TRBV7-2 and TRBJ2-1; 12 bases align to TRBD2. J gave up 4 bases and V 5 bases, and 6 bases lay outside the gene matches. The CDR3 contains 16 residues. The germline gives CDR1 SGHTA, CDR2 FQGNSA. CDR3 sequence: CASSPRLAGVYNEQFF. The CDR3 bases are TGTGCCAGCAGCCCACGACTAGCGGGAGTATACAATGAGCAGTTCTTC.

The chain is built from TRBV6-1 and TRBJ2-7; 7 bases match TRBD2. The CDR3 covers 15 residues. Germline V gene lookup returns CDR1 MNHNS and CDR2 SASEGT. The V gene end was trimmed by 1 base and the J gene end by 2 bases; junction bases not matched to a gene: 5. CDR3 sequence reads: CASSEGLGGPYEQYF. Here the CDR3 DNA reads TGTGCCAGCAGTGAAGGGTTGGGAGGGCCCTACGAGCAGTACTTC.

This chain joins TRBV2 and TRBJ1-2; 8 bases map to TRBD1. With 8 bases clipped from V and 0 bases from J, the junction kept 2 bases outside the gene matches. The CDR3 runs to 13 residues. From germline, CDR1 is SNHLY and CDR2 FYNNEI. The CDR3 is CASLTGANYGYTF. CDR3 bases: TGTGCCAGCTTGACAGGGGCTAACTATGGCTACACCTTC. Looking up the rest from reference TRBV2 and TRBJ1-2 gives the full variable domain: EPEVTQTPSHQVTQMGQEVILRCVPISNHLYFYWYRQILGQKVEFLVSFYNNEISEKSEIFDDQFSVERPDGSNFTLKIRSTKLEDSAMYFCASLTGANYGYTFGSGTRLTVV.

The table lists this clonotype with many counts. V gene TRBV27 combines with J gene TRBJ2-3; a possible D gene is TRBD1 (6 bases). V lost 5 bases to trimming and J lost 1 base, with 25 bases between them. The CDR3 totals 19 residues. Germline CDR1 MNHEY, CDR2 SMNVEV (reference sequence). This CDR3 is CASSPTGFDSVRGTDTQYF. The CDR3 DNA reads TGTGCCAGCAGTCCTACAGGGTTTGATTCGGTTAGGGGCACAGATACGCAGTATTTT.

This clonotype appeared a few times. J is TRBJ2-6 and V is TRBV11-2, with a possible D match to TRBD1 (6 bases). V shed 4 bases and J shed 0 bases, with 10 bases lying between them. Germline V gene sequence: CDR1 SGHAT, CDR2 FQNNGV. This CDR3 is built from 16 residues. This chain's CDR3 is CASSYWTVSGANVLTF. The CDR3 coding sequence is TGTGCCAGCAGCTACTGGACAGTCTCTGGGGCCAACGTCCTGACTTTC.

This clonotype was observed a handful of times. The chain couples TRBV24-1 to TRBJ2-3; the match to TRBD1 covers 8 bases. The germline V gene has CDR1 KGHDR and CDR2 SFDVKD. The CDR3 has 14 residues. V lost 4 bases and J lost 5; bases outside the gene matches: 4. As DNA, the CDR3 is TGTGCCACCAGTGACCTAGGGACAGGAGATACGCAGTATTTT. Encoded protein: CATSDLGTGDTQYF.

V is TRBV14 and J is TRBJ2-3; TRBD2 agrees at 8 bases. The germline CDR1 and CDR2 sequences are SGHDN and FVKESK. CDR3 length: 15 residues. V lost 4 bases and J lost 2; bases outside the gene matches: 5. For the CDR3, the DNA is TGTGCCAGCAGCCCAAAGCGGGGGCCCACAGATACGCAGTATTTT. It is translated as CASSPKRGPTDTQYF.

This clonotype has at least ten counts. The CDR3 bases are TGTGCCAGCAGTTTTGCCCCCCTCCCCGAGAATTCACCCCTCCACTTT. Its translation is CASSFAPLPENSPLHF. The chain couples TRBV28 to TRBJ1-6; D is undetermined. The V end was cut by 3 bases, the J end by 7 bases, with 16 bases between. The V gene's germline CDR1 is MDHEN and CDR2 SYDVKM. This CDR3 has 16 amino acids.

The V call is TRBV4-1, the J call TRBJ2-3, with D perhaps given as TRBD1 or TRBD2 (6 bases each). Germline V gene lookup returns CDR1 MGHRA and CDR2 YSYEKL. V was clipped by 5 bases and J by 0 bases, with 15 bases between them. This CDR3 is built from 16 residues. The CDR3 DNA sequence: TGCGCCAGCAGCGAAAAGGGGGGACCTAGCACAGATACGCAGTATTTT. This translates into CASSEKGGPSTDTQYF.

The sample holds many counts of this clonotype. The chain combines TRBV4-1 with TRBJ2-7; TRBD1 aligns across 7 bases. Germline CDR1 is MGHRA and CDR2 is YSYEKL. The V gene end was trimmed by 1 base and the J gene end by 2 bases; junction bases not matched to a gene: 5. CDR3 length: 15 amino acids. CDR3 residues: CASSQAGTVPYEQYF. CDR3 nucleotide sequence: TGCGCCAGCAGCCAAGCTGGGACAGTTCCCTACGAGCAGTACTTC.

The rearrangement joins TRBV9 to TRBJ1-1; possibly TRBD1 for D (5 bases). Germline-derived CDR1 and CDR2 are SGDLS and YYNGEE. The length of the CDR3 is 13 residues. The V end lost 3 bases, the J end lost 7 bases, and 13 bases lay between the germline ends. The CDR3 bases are TGTGCCAGCAGCGGGACATACGCCAGTGAAGCTTTCTTT. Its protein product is CASSGTYASEAFF.